The 2 T cell receptor beta chains listed next were all sequenced from one sample in a study of blood T cell repertoires in COVID-19. The protocol was immunoSEQ multiplex PCR, while the TCRdb copy is restricted to in-frame clones and leaves out a portion. Of around 140,000 clones in the sample, 76% were seen once. The sample taken for sequencing was peripheral blood. The receptors originated from a woman older than 75 with active or convalescent COVID-19.

This clone showed up just a few times. The rearrangement uses TRBV30 and TRBJ1-2, with D possibly being TRBD1 (5 bases). The germline V gene has CDR1 GTSNPN and CDR2 SVGIG (reference sequence). Trimming took off 4 bases at V and 8 bases at J, with 14 bases between the two ends. This CDR3 contains 12 residues. CDR3 DNA sequence: TGTGCCTGGACCCACCAGGGAAGGGGCTACACCTTC. Protein sequence: CAWTHQGRGYTF.

The chain couples TRBV4-3 to TRBJ2-7, with TRBD1 identical over 8 bases. Germline CDR1 reads LGHNA; CDR2 reads YSLEER. J was trimmed by 3 bases and V by 1 base; bases with no gene match: 5. The CDR3 consists of 15 residues. CDR3 sequence reads: CASSQAGTGIYEQYF. CDR3 nucleotides: TGCGCCAGCAGCCAAGCGGGGACAGGAATCTACGAGCAGTACTTC.